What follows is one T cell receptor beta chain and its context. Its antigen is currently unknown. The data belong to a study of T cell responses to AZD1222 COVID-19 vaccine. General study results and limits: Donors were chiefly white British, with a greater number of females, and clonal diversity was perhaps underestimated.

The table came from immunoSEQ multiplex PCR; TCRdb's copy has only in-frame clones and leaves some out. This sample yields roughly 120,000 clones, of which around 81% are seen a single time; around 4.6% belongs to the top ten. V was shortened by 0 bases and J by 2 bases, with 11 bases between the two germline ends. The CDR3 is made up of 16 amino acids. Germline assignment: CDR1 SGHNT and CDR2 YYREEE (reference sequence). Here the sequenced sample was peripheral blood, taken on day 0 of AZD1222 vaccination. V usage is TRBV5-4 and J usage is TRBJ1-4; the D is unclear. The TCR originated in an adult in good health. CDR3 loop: CASSLGRVSTNEKLFF. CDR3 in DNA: TGTGCCAGCAGCTTGGGCCGGGTGTCTACTAATGAAAAACTGTTTTTT.